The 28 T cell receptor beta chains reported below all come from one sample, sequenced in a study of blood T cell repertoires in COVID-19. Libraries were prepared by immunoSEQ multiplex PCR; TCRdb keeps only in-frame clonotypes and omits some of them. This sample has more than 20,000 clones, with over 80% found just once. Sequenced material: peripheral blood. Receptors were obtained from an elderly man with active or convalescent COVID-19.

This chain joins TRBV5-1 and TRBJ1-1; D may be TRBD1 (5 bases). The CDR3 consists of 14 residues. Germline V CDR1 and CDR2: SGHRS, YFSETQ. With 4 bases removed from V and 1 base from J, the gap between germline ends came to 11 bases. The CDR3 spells CASSAGWGNTEAFF. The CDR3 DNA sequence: TGCGCCAGCAGCGCAGGGTGGGGGAACACTGAAGCTTTCTTT.

The CDR3 nucleotides are TGTGCCAGCAGTCGGGGCGACAGGGGTCGTACTGAAGCTTTCTTT. It translates to CASSRGDRGRTEAFF. This rearrangement joins TRBV6-5 to TRBJ1-1; TRBD1 matches at 8 bases. This CDR3 is built from 15 residues. The germline V gene encodes CDR1 MNHEY and CDR2 SVGAGI. V trimming: 5 bases; J trimming: 5 bases; junction bases outside the gene matches: 10.

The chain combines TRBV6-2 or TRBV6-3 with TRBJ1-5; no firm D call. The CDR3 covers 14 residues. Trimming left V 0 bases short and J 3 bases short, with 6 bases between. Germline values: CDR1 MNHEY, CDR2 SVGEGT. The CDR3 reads CASSYSPSNQPQHF. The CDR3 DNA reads TGTGCCAGCAGTTACTCCCCCTCCAATCAGCCCCAGCATTTT.

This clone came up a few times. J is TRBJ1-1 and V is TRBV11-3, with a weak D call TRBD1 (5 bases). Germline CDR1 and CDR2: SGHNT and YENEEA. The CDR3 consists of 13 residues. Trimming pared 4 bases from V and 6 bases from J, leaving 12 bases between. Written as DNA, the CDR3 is TGTGCCAGCAGCTGGGGGGGTAATGCTGAAGCTTTCTTT. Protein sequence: CASSWGGNAEAFF. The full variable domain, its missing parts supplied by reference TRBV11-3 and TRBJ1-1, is EAGVVQSPRYKIIEKKQPVAFWCNPISGHNTLYWYLQNLGQGPELLIRYENEEAVDDSQLPKDRFSAERLKGVDSTLKIQPAELGDSAVYLCASSWGGNAEAFFGQGTRLTVV.

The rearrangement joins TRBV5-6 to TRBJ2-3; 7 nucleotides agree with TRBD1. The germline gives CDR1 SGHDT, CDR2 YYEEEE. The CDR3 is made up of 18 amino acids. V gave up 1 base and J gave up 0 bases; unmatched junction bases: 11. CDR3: CASSLLQGLPTSTDTQYF. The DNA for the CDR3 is TGTGCCAGCAGCTTGTTACAGGGGCTACCCACTAGCACAGATACGCAGTATTTT.

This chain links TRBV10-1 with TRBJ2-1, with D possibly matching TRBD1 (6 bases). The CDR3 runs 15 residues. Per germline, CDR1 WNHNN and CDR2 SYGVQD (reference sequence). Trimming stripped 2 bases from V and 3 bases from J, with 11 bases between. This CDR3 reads CASSEGGSGYNEQFF. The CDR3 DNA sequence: TGCGCCAGCAGTGAGGGGGGCAGTGGCTACAATGAGCAGTTCTTC.

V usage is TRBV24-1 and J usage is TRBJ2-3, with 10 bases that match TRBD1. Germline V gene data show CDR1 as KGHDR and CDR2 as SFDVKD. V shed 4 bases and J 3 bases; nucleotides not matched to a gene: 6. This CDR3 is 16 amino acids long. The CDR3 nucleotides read TGTGCCACCAGTGACCGGACAGGGGGTTTTACAGATACGCAGTATTTT. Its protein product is CATSDRTGGFTDTQYF.

The CDR3 sequence: CASSWETGGGSIQYF. CDR3 coding DNA: TGCGCCAGCAGCTGGGAGACAGGGGGAGGAAGCATTCAGTACTTC. The V and J genes are TRBV5-1 and TRBJ2-4, with TRBD1 matching 9 bases. Trimming cost V 3 bases and J 9 bases; bases outside gene matches: 10. Germline V lookup: CDR1 SGHRS, CDR2 YFSETQ. The CDR3 contains 15 residues.

The CDR3 coding sequence is TGTGCCAGCAGCGGATGGGGGGGGCTGAATTCACCCCTCCACTTT. Its translation: CASSGWGGLNSPLHF. The chain links TRBV2 to TRBJ1-6; possibly TRBD1 for D (6 bases). Germline-derived CDR1 and CDR2 are SNHLY and FYNNEI. V lost 6 bases and J lost 7, with 16 bases in between. The CDR3 consists of 15 residues.

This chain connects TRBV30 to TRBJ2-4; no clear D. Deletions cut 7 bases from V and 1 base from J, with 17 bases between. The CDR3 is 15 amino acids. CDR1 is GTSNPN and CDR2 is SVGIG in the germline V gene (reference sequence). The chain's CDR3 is CASSGATRAKNIQYF. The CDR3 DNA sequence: TGTGCCTCTTCCGGTGCTACGAGGGCCAAAAACATTCAGTACTTC. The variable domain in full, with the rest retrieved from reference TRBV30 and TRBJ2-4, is SQTIHQWPATLVQPVGSPLSLECTVEGTSNPNLYWYRQAAGRGLQLLFYSVGIGQISSEVPQNLSASRPQDRQFILSSKKLLLSDSGFYLCASSGATRAKNIQYFGAGTRLSVL.

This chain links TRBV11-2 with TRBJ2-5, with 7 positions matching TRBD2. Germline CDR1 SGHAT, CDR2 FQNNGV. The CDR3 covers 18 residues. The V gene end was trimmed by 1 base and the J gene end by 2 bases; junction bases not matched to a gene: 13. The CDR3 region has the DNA TGTGCCAGCAGCTTAGGGAGGCGGCTAGCGGAGTATCAAGAGACCCAGTACTTC. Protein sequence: CASSLGRRLAEYQETQYF. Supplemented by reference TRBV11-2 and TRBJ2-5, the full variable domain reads EAGVAQSPRYKIIEKRQSVAFWCNPISGHATLYWYQQILGQGPKLLIQFQNNGVVDDSQLPKDRFSAERLKGVDSTLKIQPAKLEDSAVYLCASSLGRRLAEYQETQYFGPGTRLLVL.

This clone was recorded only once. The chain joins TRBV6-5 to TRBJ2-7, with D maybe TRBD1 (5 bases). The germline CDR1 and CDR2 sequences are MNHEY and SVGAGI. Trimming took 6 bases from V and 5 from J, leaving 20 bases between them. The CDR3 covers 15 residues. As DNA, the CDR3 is TGTGCCAGCAGCCACCCCCCTATTCCAGGGAACGAGCAGTACTTC. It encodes CASSHPPIPGNEQYF.

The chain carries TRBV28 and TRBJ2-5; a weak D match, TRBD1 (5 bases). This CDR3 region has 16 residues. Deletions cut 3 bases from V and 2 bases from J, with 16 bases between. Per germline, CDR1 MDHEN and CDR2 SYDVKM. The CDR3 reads CASSLSPGSVQETQYF. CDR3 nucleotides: TGTGCCAGCAGTTTGTCGCCAGGGTCCGTACAAGAGACCCAGTACTTC.

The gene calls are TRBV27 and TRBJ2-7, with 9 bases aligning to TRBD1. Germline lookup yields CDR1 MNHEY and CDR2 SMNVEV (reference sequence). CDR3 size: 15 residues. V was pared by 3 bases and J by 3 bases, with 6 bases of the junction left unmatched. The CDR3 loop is CASSLTGGPYYEQYF. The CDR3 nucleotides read TGTGCCAGCAGTTTGACAGGGGGACCTTACTACGAGCAGTACTTC.

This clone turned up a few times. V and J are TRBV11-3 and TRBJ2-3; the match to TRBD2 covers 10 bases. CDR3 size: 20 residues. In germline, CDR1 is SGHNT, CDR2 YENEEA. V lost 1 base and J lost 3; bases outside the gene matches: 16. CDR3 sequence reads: CASSLGIAGGFSPGTDTQYF. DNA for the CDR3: TGTGCCAGCAGCTTAGGGATAGCGGGGGGATTCTCTCCAGGAACAGATACGCAGTATTTT.

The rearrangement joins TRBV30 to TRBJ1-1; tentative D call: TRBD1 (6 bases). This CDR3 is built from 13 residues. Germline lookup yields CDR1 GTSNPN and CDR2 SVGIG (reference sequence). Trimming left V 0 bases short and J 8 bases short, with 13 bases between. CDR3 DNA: TGTGCCTGGAGTGTACTCGCGGGGGGCGAAGCTTTCTTT. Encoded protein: CAWSVLAGGEAFF.

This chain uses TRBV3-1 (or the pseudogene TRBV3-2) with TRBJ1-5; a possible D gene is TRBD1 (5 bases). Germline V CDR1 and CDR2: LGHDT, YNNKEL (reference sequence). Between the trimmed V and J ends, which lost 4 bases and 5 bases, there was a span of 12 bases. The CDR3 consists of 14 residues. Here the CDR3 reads CASSPSGEDQPQHF. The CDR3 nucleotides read TGTGCCAGCAGCCCCTCGGGGGAGGATCAGCCCCAGCATTTT.

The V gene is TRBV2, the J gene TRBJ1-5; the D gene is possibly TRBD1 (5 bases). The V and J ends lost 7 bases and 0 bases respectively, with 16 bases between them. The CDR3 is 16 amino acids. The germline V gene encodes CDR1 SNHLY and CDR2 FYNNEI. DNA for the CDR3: TGTGCCAGCAATCAGGGCCACACTTATAGCAATCAGCCCCAGCATTTT. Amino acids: CASNQGHTYSNQPQHF.

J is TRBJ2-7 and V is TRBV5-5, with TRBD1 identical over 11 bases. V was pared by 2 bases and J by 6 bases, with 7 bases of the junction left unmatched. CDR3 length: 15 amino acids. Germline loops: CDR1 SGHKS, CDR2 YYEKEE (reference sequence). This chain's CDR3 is CASSFFGQGASEQYF. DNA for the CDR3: TGTGCCAGCAGCTTCTTCGGACAGGGGGCCTCCGAGCAGTACTTC.

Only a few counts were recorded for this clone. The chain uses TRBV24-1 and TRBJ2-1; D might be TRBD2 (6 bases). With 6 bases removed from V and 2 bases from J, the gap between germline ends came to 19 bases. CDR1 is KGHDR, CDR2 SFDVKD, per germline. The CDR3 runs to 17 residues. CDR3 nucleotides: TGTGCCACCAGTCCTACCCCGCGGAGGGCCGCCTACAATGAGCAGTTCTTC. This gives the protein CATSPTPRRAAYNEQFF.

CDR3: CASSSRSSSTDTQYF. DNA for the CDR3: TGCGCCAGCAGCTCCAGGTCCTCTAGCACAGATACGCAGTATTTT. The chain has TRBV5-1 and TRBJ2-3; D unclear. Looked up from germline, CDR1 is SGHRS and CDR2 is YFSETQ. The CDR3 length is 15 residues. Trimming cost V 3 bases and J 0 bases, with 11 bases left between them.

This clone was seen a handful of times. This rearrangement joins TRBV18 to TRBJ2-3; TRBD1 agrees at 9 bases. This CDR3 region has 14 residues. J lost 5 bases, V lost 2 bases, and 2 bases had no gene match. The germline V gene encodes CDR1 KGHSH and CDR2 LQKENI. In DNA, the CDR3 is TGTGCCAGCTCACCAGGGACAGGGTTAGATACGCAGTATTTT. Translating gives CASSPGTGLDTQYF.

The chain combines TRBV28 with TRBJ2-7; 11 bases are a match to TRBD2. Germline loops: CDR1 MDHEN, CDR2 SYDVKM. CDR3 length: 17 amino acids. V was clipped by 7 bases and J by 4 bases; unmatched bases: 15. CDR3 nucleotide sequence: TGTGCCAGCAAATTACAGGGTGGGTGGACTAGCGGGTACGAGCAGTACTTC. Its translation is CASKLQGGWTSGYEQYF. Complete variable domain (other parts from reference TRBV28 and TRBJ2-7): DVKVTQSSRYLVKRTGEKVFLECVQDMDHENMFWYRQDPGLGLRLIYFSYDVKMKEKGDIPEGYSVSREKKERFSLILESASTNQTSMYLCASKLQGGWTSGYEQYFGPGTRLTVT.

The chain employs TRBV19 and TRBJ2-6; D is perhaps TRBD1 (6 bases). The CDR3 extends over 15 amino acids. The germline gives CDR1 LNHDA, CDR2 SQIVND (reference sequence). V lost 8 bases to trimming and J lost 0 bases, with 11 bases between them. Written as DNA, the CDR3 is TGTGCCAGTGTAGCCAGGGGCTCTGGGGCCAACGTCCTGACTTTC. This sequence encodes CASVARGSGANVLTF.

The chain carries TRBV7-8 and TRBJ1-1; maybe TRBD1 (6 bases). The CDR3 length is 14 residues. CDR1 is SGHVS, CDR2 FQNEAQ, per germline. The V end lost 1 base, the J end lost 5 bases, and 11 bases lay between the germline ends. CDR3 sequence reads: CASSLGGGRTEAFF. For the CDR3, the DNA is TGTGCCAGCAGCTTAGGGGGGGGGCGGACTGAAGCTTTCTTT.

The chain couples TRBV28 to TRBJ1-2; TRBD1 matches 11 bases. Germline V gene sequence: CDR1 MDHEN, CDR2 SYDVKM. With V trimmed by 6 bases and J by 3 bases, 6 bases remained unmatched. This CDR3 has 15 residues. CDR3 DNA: TGTGCCAGCAGGCCTTGGGACAGGGGGTACTATGGCTACACCTTC. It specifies CASRPWDRGYYGYTF.

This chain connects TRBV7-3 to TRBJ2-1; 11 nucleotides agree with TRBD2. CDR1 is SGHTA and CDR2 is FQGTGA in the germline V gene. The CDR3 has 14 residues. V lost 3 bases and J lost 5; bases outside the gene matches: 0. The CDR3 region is CASSFSGGDNEQFF. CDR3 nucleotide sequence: TGTGCCAGCAGCTTTAGCGGGGGGGACAATGAGCAGTTCTTC.

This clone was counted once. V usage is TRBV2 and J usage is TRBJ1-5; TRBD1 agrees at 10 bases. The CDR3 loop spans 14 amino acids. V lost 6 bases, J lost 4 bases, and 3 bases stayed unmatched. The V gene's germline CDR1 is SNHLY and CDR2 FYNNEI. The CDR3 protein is CASRRDRGNQPQHF. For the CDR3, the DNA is TGTGCCAGCAGACGGGACAGGGGAAATCAGCCCCAGCATTTT.